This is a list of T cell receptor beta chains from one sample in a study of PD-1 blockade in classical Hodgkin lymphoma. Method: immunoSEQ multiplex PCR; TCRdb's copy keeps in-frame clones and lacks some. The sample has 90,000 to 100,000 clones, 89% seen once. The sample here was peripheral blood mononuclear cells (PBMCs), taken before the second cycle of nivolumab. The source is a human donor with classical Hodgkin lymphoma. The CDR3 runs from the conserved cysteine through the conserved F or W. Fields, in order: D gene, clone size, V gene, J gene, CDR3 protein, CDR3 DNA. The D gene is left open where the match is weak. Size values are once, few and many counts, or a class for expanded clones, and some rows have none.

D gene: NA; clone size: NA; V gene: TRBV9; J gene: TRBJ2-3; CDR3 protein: CASSSTDTQYF; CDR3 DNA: TGTGCCAGCAGCAGCACAGATACGCAGTATTTT
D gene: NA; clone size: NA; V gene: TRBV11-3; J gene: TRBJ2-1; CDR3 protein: CASSFSGAGAEQFF; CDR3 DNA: TGTGCCAGCAGCTTCTCGGGGGCGGGCGCTGAGCAGTTCTTC
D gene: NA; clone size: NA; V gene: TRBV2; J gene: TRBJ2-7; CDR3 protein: CASRARGGLYEQYF; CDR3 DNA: TGTGCCAGCAGGGCGAGGGGGGGCCTCTACGAGCAGTACTTC
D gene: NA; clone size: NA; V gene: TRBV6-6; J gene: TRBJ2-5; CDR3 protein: CASRVPGAGTQYF; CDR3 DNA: TGTGCCAGCAGGGTTCCGGGGGCCGGGACCCAGTACTTC
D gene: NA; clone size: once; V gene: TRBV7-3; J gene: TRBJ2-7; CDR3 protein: CASSLQGPTGEQYF; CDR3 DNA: TGTGCCAGCAGCTTACAGGGTCCCACGGGAGAGCAGTACTTC
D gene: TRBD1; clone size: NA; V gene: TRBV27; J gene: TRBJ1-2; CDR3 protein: CASSPQTGTGGFLNYGYTF; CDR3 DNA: TGTGCCAGCAGTCCCCAAACCGGGACAGGGGGCTTTCTAAACTATGGCTACACCTTC
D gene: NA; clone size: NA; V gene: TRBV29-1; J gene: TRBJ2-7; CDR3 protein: CSAGGGHEQYF; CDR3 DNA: TGCAGCGCTGGGGGGGGCCACGAGCAGTACTTC
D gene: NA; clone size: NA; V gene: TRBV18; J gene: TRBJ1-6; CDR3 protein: CASQPTTGASLHF; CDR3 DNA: TGTGCCAGCCAACCGACGACCGGGGCCTCCCTCCACTTT
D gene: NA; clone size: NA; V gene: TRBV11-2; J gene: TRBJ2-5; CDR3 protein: CASSPLSLGGETQYF; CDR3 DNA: TGTGCCAGCAGCCCCCTGAGTTTGGGGGGAGAGACCCAGTACTTC
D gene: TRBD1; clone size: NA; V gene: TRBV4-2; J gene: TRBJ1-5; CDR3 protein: CASSQGQGDSNQPQHF; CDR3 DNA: TGTGCCAGCAGCCAAGGACAGGGTGATAGCAATCAGCCCCAGCATTTT
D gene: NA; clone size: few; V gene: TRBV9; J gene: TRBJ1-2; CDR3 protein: CASSPGTSVGYTF; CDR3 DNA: TGTGCCAGCAGCCCCGGGACATCAGTTGGCTACACCTTC
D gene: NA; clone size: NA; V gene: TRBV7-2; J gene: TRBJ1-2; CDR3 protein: CASSPVGGANYGYTF; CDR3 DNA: TGTGCCAGCAGCCCGGTGGGAGGGGCTAACTATGGCTACACCTTC
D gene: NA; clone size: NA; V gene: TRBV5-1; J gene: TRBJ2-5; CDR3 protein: CASSLYADRRQETQYF; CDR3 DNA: TGCGCCAGCAGCTTATATGCCGACAGGAGACAAGAGACCCAGTACTTC